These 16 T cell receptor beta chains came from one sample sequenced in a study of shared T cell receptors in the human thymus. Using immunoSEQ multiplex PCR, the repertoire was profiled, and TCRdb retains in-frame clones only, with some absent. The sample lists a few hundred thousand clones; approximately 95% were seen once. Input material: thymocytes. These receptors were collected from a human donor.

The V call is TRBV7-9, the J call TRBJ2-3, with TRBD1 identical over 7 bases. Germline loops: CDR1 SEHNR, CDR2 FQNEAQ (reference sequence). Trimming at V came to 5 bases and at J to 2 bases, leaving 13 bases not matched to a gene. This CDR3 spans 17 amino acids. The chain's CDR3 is CASSIQGPYTSTDTQYF. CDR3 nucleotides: TGTGCCAGCAGCATACAGGGGCCCTATACCTCCACAGATACGCAGTATTTT.

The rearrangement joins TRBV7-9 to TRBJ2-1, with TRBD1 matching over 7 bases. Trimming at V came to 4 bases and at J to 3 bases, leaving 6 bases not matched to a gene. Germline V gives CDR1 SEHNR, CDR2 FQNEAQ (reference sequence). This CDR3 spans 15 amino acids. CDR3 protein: CASSSRRDSYNEQFF. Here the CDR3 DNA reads TGTGCCAGCAGCTCACGCCGGGACAGCTACAATGAGCAGTTCTTC.

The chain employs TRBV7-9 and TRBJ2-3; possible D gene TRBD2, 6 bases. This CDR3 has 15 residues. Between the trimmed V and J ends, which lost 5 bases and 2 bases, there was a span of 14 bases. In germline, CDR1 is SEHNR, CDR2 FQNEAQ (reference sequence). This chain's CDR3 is CASSSRKRATDTQYF. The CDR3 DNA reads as TGTGCCAGCAGCAGCCGGAAGCGGGCCACAGATACGCAGTATTTT.

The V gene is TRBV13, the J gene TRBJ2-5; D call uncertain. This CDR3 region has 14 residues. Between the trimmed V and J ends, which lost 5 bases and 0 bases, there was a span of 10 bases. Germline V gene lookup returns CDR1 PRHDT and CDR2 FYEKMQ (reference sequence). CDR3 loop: CASSLPSYQETQYF. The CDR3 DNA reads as TGTGCCAGCAGCCTCCCATCGTACCAAGAGACCCAGTACTTC. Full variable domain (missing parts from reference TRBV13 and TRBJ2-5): AAGVIQSPRHLIKEKRETATLKCYPIPRHDTVYWYQQGPGQDPQFLISFYEKMQSDKGSIPDRFSAQQFSDYHSELNMSSLELGDSALYFCASSLPSYQETQYFGPGTRLLVL.

The CDR3 loop is CASTDGRTSDTQYF. CDR3 bases: TGTGCCAGCACAGACGGACGGACTTCAGATACGCAGTATTTT. The chain uses TRBV28 and TRBJ2-3; D might be TRBD2 (5 bases). The CDR3 spans 14 residues. Trimming shortened V by 7 bases and J by 4 bases, and 15 bases separated the two germline ends. Germline V gives CDR1 MDHEN, CDR2 SYDVKM.

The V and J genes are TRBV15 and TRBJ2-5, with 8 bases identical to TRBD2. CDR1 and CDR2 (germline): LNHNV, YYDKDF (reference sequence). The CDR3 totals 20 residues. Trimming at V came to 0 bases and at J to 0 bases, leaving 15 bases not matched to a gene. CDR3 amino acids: CATSRDRVAREDLNQETQYF. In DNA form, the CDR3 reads TGTGCCACCAGCAGAGATAGGGTAGCGCGGGAGGACTTAAACCAAGAGACCCAGTACTTC.

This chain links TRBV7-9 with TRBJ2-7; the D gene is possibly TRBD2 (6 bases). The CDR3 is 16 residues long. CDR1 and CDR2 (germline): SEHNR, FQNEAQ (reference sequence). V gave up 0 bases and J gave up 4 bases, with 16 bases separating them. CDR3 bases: TGTGCCAGCAGCTTAGCCCTGAGCGGAGGGGCGTACGAGCAGTACTTC. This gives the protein CASSLALSGGAYEQYF.

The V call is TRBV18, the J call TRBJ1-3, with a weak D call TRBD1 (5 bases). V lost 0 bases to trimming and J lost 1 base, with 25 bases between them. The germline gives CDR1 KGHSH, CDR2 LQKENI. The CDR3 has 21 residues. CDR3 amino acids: CASSPPDGPVVLQASGNTIYF. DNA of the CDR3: TGTGCCAGCTCACCACCAGATGGGCCGGTAGTTCTACAGGCGTCTGGAAACACCATATATTTT. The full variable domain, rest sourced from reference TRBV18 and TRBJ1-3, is NAGVMQNPRHLVRRRGQEARLRCSPMKGHSHVYWYRQLPEEGLKFMVYLQKENIIDESGMPKERFSAEFPKEGPSILRIQQVVRGDSAAYFCASSPPDGPVVLQASGNTIYFGEGSWLTVV.

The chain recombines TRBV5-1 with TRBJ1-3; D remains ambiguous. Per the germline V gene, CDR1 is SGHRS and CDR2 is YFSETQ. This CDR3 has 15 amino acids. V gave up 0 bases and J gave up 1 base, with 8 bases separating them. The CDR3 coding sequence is TGCGCCAGCAGCTTGGCGGCAAGTTCTGGAAACACCATATATTTT. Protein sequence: CASSLAASSGNTIYF.

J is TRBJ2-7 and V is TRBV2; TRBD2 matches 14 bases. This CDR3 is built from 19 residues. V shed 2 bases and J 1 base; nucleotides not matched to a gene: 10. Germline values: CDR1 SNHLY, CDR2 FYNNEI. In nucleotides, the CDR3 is TGTGCCAGCAGTGAAAAATCGGGACTAGCGGGAGTTTGGTCCTACGAGCAGTACTTC. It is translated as CASSEKSGLAGVWSYEQYF.

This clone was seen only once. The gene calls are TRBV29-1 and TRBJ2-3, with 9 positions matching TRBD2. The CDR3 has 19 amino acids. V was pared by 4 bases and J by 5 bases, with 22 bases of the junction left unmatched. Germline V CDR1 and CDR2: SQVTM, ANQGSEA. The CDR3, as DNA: TGCAGCGTTGTGCCGTGGTCTAGCGGGATAAGCTGGCGGGAAGATACGCAGTATTTT. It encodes CSVVPWSSGISWREDTQYF.

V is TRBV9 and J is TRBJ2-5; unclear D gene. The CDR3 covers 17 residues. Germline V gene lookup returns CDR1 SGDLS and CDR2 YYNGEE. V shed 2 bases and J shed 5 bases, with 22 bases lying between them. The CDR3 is CASSVTRPGFLEETQYF. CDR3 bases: TGTGCCAGCAGCGTCACCCGACCGGGCTTTCTCGAGGAGACCCAGTACTTC.

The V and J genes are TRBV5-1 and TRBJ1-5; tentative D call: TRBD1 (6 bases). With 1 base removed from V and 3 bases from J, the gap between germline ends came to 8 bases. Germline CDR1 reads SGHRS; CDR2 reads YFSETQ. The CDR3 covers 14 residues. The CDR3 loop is CASSLTGNNQPQHF. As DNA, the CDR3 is TGCGCCAGCAGCTTGACAGGGAACAATCAGCCCCAGCATTTT.

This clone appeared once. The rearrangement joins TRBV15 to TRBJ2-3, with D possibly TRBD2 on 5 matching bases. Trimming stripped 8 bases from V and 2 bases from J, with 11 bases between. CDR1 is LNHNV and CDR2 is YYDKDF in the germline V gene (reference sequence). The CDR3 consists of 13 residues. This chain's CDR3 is CATSGNSTDTQYF. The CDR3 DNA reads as TGTGCCACCTCCGGGAATTCCACAGATACGCAGTATTTT.

The CDR3 DNA follows: TGTGCCAGCAGTTTACGGGGGGGACGAATCACAGATACGCAGTATTTT. Translated, it gives CASSLRGGRITDTQYF. The chain is built from TRBV27 and TRBJ2-3; TRBD2 matches at 8 bases. The CDR3 has 16 amino acids. CDR1 MNHEY and CDR2 SMNVEV come from the germline V gene (reference sequence). Germline trimming cut 2 bases from V and 2 bases from J; bases unmatched to any gene: 6.

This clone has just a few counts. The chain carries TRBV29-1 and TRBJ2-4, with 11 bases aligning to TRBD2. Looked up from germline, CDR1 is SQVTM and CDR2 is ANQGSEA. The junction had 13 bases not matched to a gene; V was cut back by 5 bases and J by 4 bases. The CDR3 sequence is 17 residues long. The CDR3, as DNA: TGCAGCGTTCGACTAGCGGGACCCTTCCCCGGGAAAAACATTCAGTACTTC. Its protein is CSVRLAGPFPGKNIQYF.